The following is a T cell receptor beta chain sequence with its context. The protocol was immunoSEQ multiplex PCR, while the TCRdb copy is restricted to in-frame clones and leaves out a portion. Of about 95,000 clones in the sample, about 87% are singletons; the top ten hold around an eighth. The J segment lost 1 base and the V segment lost 4 bases, leaving 4 bases of the junction unmatched. The CDR3 is 15 amino acids. Per germline, CDR1 LNHDA and CDR2 SQIVND (reference sequence). These data belong to a study of control samples from healthy donors and cancer patients. Material for sequencing was blood. This TCR was recovered from a woman in her 70s in good health. The chain uses TRBV19 and TRBJ1-1; 9 bases fit TRBD1. The DNA for the CDR3 is TGTGCCAGTAGTAGACAGGGGGTAACGAACACTGAAGCTTTCTTT. The encoded protein is CASSRQGVTNTEAFF.